This entry is about one T cell receptor beta chain. The data were obtained in a study of OX40 agonist ivuxolimab in advanced cancers. Data came from immunoSEQ multiplex PCR; TCRdb stores just in-frame clones and leaves some out. The sample lists about 68,000 clones, 75% to 85% seen once, with about 1.7% in the top ten. The sequence was obtained from an adult with an advanced solid tumor such as melanoma, head and neck, liver or kidney cancer. This material consisted of CD4+ or CD8+ T cells sorted from blood, taken in a trial of the OX40 agonist ivuxolimab.

The CDR3 DNA reads TGTGCCAGCAGCCCGGAAGGTGGAGGCCACTCTGGAAACACCATATATTTT. This translates into CASSPEGGGHSGNTIYF. The chain joins TRBV27 to TRBJ1-3; D uncertain. Trimming left V 6 bases short and J 0 bases short, with 18 bases between. The CDR3 runs to 17 residues. The germline V gene has CDR1 MNHEY and CDR2 SMNVEV (reference sequence).